The 31 T cell receptor beta chains below were found in one sample sequenced in a study of T cell responses to AZD1222 COVID-19 vaccine. Profiled with immunoSEQ multiplex PCR; TCRdb holds only in-frame clones, not every one. This table holds about 83,000 clones, 70% to 90% found once. The specimen comprised peripheral blood, sampled 28 days after the second AZD1222 dose. These receptors came from an adult who received the AZD1222 COVID-19 vaccine.

This clone turned up a few times. The chain uses TRBV5-6 and TRBJ1-6; the match to TRBD1 covers 7 bases. The trim removed 0 bases at V and 7 bases at J, leaving 4 bases unmatched. Germline V gene data show CDR1 as SGHDT and CDR2 as YYEEEE. The CDR3 runs 15 residues. This CDR3 is CASSLDAGGNSPLHF. The CDR3 DNA sequence: TGTGCCAGCAGCTTGGACGCAGGGGGGAATTCACCCCTCCACTTT.

This clone was seen only a few times. The chain combines TRBV7-9 with TRBJ1-5; no clear D gene. The CDR3 has 12 amino acids. The V gene lost 5 bases and the J gene lost 1 base, with 3 bases spanning the gap. Germline CDR1 reads SEHNR; CDR2 reads FQNEAQ (reference sequence). CDR3 DNA sequence: TGTGCCAGCAGCGTGAGCAATCAGCCCCAGCATTTT. Encoded protein: CASSVSNQPQHF.

The rearrangement links TRBV9 to TRBJ1-4; 10 nucleotides agree with TRBD1. Trimming cost V 0 bases and J 7 bases; bases outside gene matches: 6. The CDR3 contains 16 residues. From germline, CDR1 is SGDLS and CDR2 YYNGEE. This CDR3 is CASSVGGQGVVEKLFF. The CDR3 bases are TGTGCCAGCAGCGTAGGAGGACAGGGGGTAGTTGAAAAACTGTTTTTT. Looking up the rest from reference TRBV9 and TRBJ1-4 gives the full variable domain: DSGVTQTPKHLITATGQRVTLRCSPRSGDLSVYWYQQSLDQGLQFLIQYYNGEERAKGNILERFSAQQFPDLHSELNLSSLELGDSALYFCASSVGGQGVVEKLFFGSGTQLSVL.

V and J are TRBV27 and TRBJ2-1, with D perhaps TRBD2 (6 bases). The CDR3 is 13 residues long. V lost 1 base and J 8 bases, leaving 9 bases between the germline ends. Germline values: CDR1 MNHEY, CDR2 SMNVEV (reference sequence). CDR3 nucleotide sequence: TGTGCCAGCAGTTTATACGGGAGCCATGAGCAGTTCTTC. Its translation is CASSLYGSHEQFF.

This chain connects TRBV27 to TRBJ1-5; 11 nucleotides match TRBD1. Germline V gene lookup returns CDR1 MNHEY and CDR2 SMNVEV (reference sequence). This CDR3 spans 16 amino acids. The ends lost 6 bases at V and 6 bases at J; junction bases unmatched: 10. The CDR3: CASSSPGTGGIQPQHF. CDR3 sequence (DNA): TGTGCCAGCAGCTCCCCCGGGACAGGGGGTATTCAGCCCCAGCATTTT.

This CDR3 reads CASSYSGQGSGYTF. The CDR3 DNA reads as TGTGCCAGCAGTTACTCCGGACAGGGGTCCGGCTACACCTTC. The chain uses TRBV6-5 and TRBJ1-2, with 9 bases identical to TRBD1. The CDR3 consists of 14 residues. With V trimmed by 0 bases and J by 8 bases, 4 bases remained unmatched. Per germline, CDR1 MNHEY and CDR2 SVGAGI.

The chain joins TRBV21-1 to TRBJ2-1; the listed D gene, TRBD1, was not tested against the DNA. TRBV21-1 is flagged as a pseudogene. This CDR3 is 12 amino acids long. CDR3 sequence reads: CAMPGQLNEQFF. Here the CDR3 DNA reads TGTGCCATGCCGGGACAGCTCAATGAGCAGTTCTTC.

The V and J genes are TRBV6-5 and TRBJ1-1, with D unclear. Trimming took 0 bases from V and 2 from J, leaving 7 bases between them. CDR1 MNHEY and CDR2 SVGAGI come from the germline V gene. There are 14 residues in the CDR3. In DNA, the CDR3 is TGTGCCAGCAGTTACTCAATTTACAACACTGAAGCTTTCTTT. Its protein product is CASSYSIYNTEAFF.

J is TRBJ2-1 and V is TRBV2; 9 bases line up with TRBD1. Germline lookup yields CDR1 SNHLY and CDR2 FYNNEI. The V segment lost 9 bases and the J segment 8 bases; nucleotides outside the gene matches: 8. The CDR3 is 13 amino acids. The CDR3 DNA reads as TGTGCCAGTACAGGGGGCGCAGGCTATGAGCAGTTCTTC. Amino acids: CASTGGAGYEQFF.

V and J are TRBV28 and TRBJ1-5; weak D call: TRBD1 (5 bases). There are 15 residues in the CDR3. CDR1 is MDHEN, CDR2 SYDVKM, per germline. With 4 bases removed from V and 3 bases from J, the gap between germline ends came to 13 bases. The CDR3 DNA reads TGTGCCAGCAGTTCATCTGACAGACCCAATCAGCCCCAGCATTTT. Its protein product is CASSSSDRPNQPQHF.

V is TRBV5-1 and J is TRBJ2-3, with a possible D match to TRBD1 (6 bases). Germline CDR1 and CDR2: SGHRS and YFSETQ. The germline V and J ends were trimmed by 2 bases and 2 bases, with 18 bases remaining between them. The CDR3 is 17 residues long. CDR3 region: CASSFPSGTLDTDTQYF. CDR3 coding DNA: TGCGCCAGCAGCTTTCCCTCCGGGACATTAGACACAGATACGCAGTATTTT. Filled out from reference TRBV5-1 and TRBJ2-3, the complete variable domain reads KAGVTQTPRYLIKTRGQQVTLSCSPISGHRSVSWYQQTPGQGLQFLFEYFSETQRNKGNFPGRFSGRQFSNSRSEMNVSTLELGDSALYLCASSFPSGTLDTDTQYFGPGTRLTVL.

The chain recombines TRBV28 with TRBJ1-5; D is unresolved. Germline V CDR1 and CDR2: MDHEN, SYDVKM. Trimming removed 4 bases at V and 0 bases at J, with 10 bases between. There are 15 residues in the CDR3. The CDR3 DNA follows: TGTGCCAGCAGTTATGCGGGCCCTAGCAATCAGCCCCAGCATTTT. Translation: CASSYAGPSNQPQHF.

The V call is TRBV19, the J call TRBJ2-7; TRBD1 aligns across 9 bases. Germline loops: CDR1 LNHDA, CDR2 SQIVND (reference sequence). The ends lost 5 bases at V and 3 bases at J; junction bases unmatched: 5. CDR3 size: 14 residues. CDR3 DNA sequence: TGTGCCAGTAGTCCCGACAGGGGGTTCTACGAGCAGTACTTC. It translates to CASSPDRGFYEQYF.

This chain connects TRBV10-3 to TRBJ2-7; 7 bases map to TRBD2. This CDR3 contains 14 residues. V gave up 11 bases and J gave up 4 bases; unmatched junction bases: 14. Looked up from germline, CDR1 is ENHRY and CDR2 is SYGVKD. The CDR3, as DNA: TGTGCCTCCTCGGCTTCGGGGGGTTTTTACGAGCAGTACTTC. This gives the protein CASSASGGFYEQYF.

The chain combines TRBV4-2 with TRBJ2-1; TRBD1 agrees at 9 bases. The V segment lost 4 bases and the J segment 7 bases; nucleotides outside the gene matches: 14. Germline V gene lookup returns CDR1 LGHNA and CDR2 YNFKEQ. The CDR3 spans 17 residues. The CDR3, as DNA: TGTGCCAGCAGCCCAATCCGGCCGGGACAGGGAGTGAATGAGCAGTTCTTC. Its protein is CASSPIRPGQGVNEQFF.

The chain links TRBV7-6 to TRBJ2-5; TRBD2 matches at 14 bases. Germline trimming cut 5 bases from V and 2 bases from J; bases unmatched to any gene: 4. Germline lookup yields CDR1 SGHVS and CDR2 FNYEAQ. CDR3 length: 16 residues. Here the CDR3 DNA reads TGTGCCAGCAGCCCGGGGACTAGCGGGGGACAAGAGACCCAGTACTTC. This codes for CASSPGTSGGQETQYF. The variable domain in full, with the rest retrieved from reference TRBV7-6 and TRBJ2-5, is GAGVSQSPRYKVTKRGQDVALRCDPISGHVSLYWYRQALGQGPEFLTYFNYEAQQDKSGLPNDRFSAERPEGSISTLTIQRTEQRDSAMYRCASSPGTSGGQETQYFGPGTRLLVL.

The chain has TRBV5-4 and TRBJ1-2; 7 nucleotides align to TRBD1. Per the germline V gene, CDR1 is SGHNT and CDR2 is YYREEE (reference sequence). V shed 4 bases, J shed 8 bases, and the junction held 8 bases outside the gene matches. The CDR3 totals 13 residues. The CDR3 loop reads CASSVNRGSGYTF. The DNA of the CDR3 is TGTGCCAGCAGCGTGAACAGGGGCAGCGGCTACACCTTC.

V and J are TRBV5-8 and TRBJ2-7; D is possibly TRBD2 (6 bases). CDR3 length equals 13 residues. Germline V gene data show CDR1 as SGHTS and CDR2 as YDEGEE. The V gene lost 0 bases and the J gene lost 6 bases, with 10 bases spanning the gap. The CDR3 is CASSLVGGREQYF. DNA for the CDR3: TGTGCCAGCAGCTTGGTGGGGGGACGCGAGCAGTACTTC.

The gene calls are TRBV9 and TRBJ2-5; 10 nucleotides match TRBD1. V was clipped by 0 bases and J by 4 bases; unmatched bases: 12. This CDR3 region has 18 residues. The germline V gene encodes CDR1 SGDLS and CDR2 YYNGEE. CDR3 coding DNA: TGTGCCAGCAGCGTAGGGCGAGGGGGACAGGGGAGGCGAGAGACCCAGTACTTC. Translation: CASSVGRGGQGRRETQYF.

The chain combines TRBV19 with TRBJ1-5; possibly TRBD1 for D (6 bases). Germline V CDR1 and CDR2: LNHDA, SQIVND (reference sequence). Trimming shortened V by 4 bases and J by 3 bases, and 13 bases separated the two germline ends. The CDR3 is 15 residues long. The CDR3 sequence is CASSSQQGFNQPQHF. The CDR3 DNA is TGTGCCAGTAGTAGCCAACAGGGCTTCAATCAGCCCCAGCATTTT.

The count of this clone is one. V gene TRBV6-2 or TRBV6-3 combines with J gene TRBJ1-5; D remains unclear. Germline V gene sequence: CDR1 MNHEY, CDR2 SVGEGT. This CDR3 spans 16 amino acids. V gave up 5 bases and J gave up 0 bases, with 14 bases separating them. The CDR3 region has the DNA TGTGCCAGCAGTGAGCTCCGGACGTATAGCAATCAGCCCCAGCATTTT. It encodes CASSELRTYSNQPQHF.

The J gene is TRBJ1-3, the V gene TRBV7-3, with D perhaps TRBD1 (5 bases). The CDR3 spans 13 residues. Germline CDR1 and CDR2: SGHTA and FQGTGA. The ends were cut back, 2 bases at V and 6 bases at J, with 8 bases in the middle. CDR3 DNA: TGTGCCAGCAGCTTAGGGGGGATAAACACCATATATTTT. It is translated as CASSLGGINTIYF. The full variable domain, with the rest looked up from reference TRBV7-3 and TRBJ1-3, is GAGVSQTPSNKVTEKGKYVELRCDPISGHTALYWYRQSLGQGPEFLIYFQGTGAADDSGLPNDRFFAVRPEGSVSTLKIQRTERGDSAVYLCASSLGGINTIYFGEGSWLTVV.

V usage is TRBV28 and J usage is TRBJ1-2; 12 positions agree with TRBD1. Germline V gene sequence: CDR1 MDHEN, CDR2 SYDVKM. This CDR3 is built from 15 residues. V dropped 5 bases and J dropped 9; count of bases not matched to a gene: 10. In nucleotides, the CDR3 is TGTGCCAGCAGTGGGGACAGGGGGCAGGTGGGGAGCTACACCTTC. Amino acid sequence: CASSGDRGQVGSYTF.

The chain couples TRBV5-1 to TRBJ1-4; TRBD1 aligns across 9 bases. Germline CDR1 is SGHRS and CDR2 is YFSETQ. The trim removed 4 bases at V and 8 bases at J, leaving 9 bases unmatched. This CDR3 has 15 residues. DNA for the CDR3: TGCGCCAGCAGCATAAGGACAGGGGAGGGAGAAAAACTGTTTTTT. Translated: CASSIRTGEGEKLFF.

This clone was picked up one time. The rearrangement links TRBV6-5 to TRBJ2-7; possibly TRBD1 for D (5 bases). The CDR3 is 14 residues long. CDR1 is MNHEY and CDR2 is SVGAGI in the germline V gene. V shed 2 bases and J shed 7 bases, with 15 bases lying between them. CDR3 in amino acids: CASSYDSGPREQYF. In nucleotides, the CDR3 is TGTGCCAGCAGTTACGATTCAGGGCCTCGTGAGCAGTACTTC.

The CDR3 DNA reads as TGTGCCAGCAGCTTAGATGGGAGGGGTGGTGGCTACACCTTC. This sequence encodes CASSLDGRGGGYTF. The chain links TRBV7-2 to TRBJ1-2, with a tentative D call TRBD1 (5 bases). Germline CDR1 SGHTA, CDR2 FQGNSA. This CDR3 is 14 amino acids long. V lost 1 base and J 7 bases, leaving 13 bases between the germline ends.

This chain uses TRBV7-7 with TRBJ2-3; 7 bases are shared with TRBD1. This CDR3 is built from 15 residues. Trimming removed 1 base from V and 0 bases from J; junction bases left unmatched: 1. Germline V gene lookup returns CDR1 SSHAT and CDR2 FNYEAQ (reference sequence). CDR3 loop: CASSLGGQSTDTQYF. The DNA of the CDR3 is TGTGCCAGCAGCTTAGGGGGACAGAGCACAGATACGCAGTATTTT.

The chain has TRBV28 and TRBJ2-7; possibly TRBD1 or TRBD2 for D (5 bases each). This CDR3 contains 13 residues. Germline CDR1 MDHEN, CDR2 SYDVKM. The V gene lost 5 bases and the J gene lost 0 bases, with 8 bases spanning the gap. The CDR3 protein is CASSTGTSYEQYF. CDR3 bases: TGTGCCAGCAGTACCGGGACCTCCTACGAGCAGTACTTC.

The V gene is TRBV27, the J gene TRBJ1-5; maybe TRBD1 (5 bases). V lost 5 bases and J 3 bases, leaving 14 bases between the germline ends. The CDR3 has 15 amino acids. Germline assignment: CDR1 MNHEY and CDR2 SMNVEV (reference sequence). DNA of the CDR3: TGTGCCAGCAGTCTCTGGGGGGGATTCAATCAGCCCCAGCATTTT. Its translation is CASSLWGGFNQPQHF.

The chain links TRBV5-1 to TRBJ1-5; a weak D match, TRBD1 (6 bases). Germline CDR1 is SGHRS and CDR2 is YFSETQ. CDR3 size: 16 residues. V was pared by 0 bases and J by 0 bases, with 10 bases between. CDR3 DNA sequence: TGCGCCAGCAGCTTGGATGGGGACAATAGCAATCAGCCCCAGCATTTT. Its translation: CASSLDGDNSNQPQHF.

This clone came up once. The rearrangement joins TRBV9 to TRBJ1-1, with a tentative D call TRBD1 (6 bases). The germline V gene encodes CDR1 SGDLS and CDR2 YYNGEE. The CDR3 has 14 amino acids. Trimming took off 1 base at V and 3 bases at J, with 10 bases between the two ends. CDR3 nucleotides: TGTGCCAGCAGCGTACGGACAGAGCACACTGAAGCTTTCTTT. It specifies CASSVRTEHTEAFF.